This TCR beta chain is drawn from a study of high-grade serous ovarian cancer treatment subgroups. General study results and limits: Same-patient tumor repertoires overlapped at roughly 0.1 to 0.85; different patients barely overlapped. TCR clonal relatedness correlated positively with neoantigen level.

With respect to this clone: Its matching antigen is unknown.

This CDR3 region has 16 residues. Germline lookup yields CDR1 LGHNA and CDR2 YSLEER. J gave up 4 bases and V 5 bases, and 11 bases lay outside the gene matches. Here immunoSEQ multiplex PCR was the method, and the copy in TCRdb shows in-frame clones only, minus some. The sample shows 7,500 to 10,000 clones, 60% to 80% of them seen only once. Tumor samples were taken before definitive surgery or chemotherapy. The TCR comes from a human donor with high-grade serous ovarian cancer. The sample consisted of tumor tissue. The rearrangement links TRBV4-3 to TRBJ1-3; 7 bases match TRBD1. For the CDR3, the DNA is TGCGCCAGCAGCGAGGGGGCCCAGGCCGTCGGAAACACCATATATTTT. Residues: CASSEGAQAVGNTIYF.